A single sample gave rise to the 10 T cell receptor beta chains below, sequenced in a study of neurological immune-mediated disorders. TCRdb re-called the 5' RACE reads with MiXCR, one entry per CDR3 protein. The sample gives roughly 80,000 distinct CDR3 sequences, roughly a sixth of which show up once; 15% is in the top ten. Sequenced: PBMCs. Receptors were obtained from a woman in her 40s in good health.

There are a few counts of this clonotype. V gene TRBV4-3 combines with J gene TRBJ2-5; D unresolved. The V gene lost 1 base and the J gene lost 5 bases, with 8 bases spanning the gap. The CDR3 consists of 13 residues. Germline V gene sequence: CDR1 LGHNA, CDR2 YSLEER. CDR3 region: CASSQVVAETQYF. The DNA for the CDR3 is TGCGCCAGCAGCCAAGTGGTTGCGGAGACCCAGTACTTC.

A few counts support this clonotype. The genes are TRBV6-5 and TRBJ2-1; D uncertain. Germline CDR1 and CDR2: MNHEY and SVGAGI. The germline V and J ends were trimmed by 0 bases and 5 bases, with 14 bases remaining between them. The CDR3 totals 16 residues. The CDR3 protein is CASSYSAGVTNNEQFF. For the CDR3, the DNA is TGTGCCAGCAGTTACTCGGCTGGGGTCACAAACAATGAGCAGTTCTTC.

This clonotype appeared many times. J is TRBJ1-6 and V is TRBV20-1; TRBD1 might be the D (6 bases). V was clipped by 6 bases and J by 10 bases, with 19 bases between them. The CDR3 is 14 residues long. Germline V gene lookup returns CDR1 DFQATT and CDR2 SNEGSKA (reference sequence). The CDR3 DNA follows: TGCAGTGCCCCCCCGGCTGGGGGCGGATCACCCCTCCACTTT. Encoded protein: CSAPPAGGGSPLHF.

This clonotype was counted at least ten times. V and J are TRBV20-1 and TRBJ2-5; D remains ambiguous. This CDR3 comprises 15 residues. The germline CDR1 and CDR2 sequences are DFQATT and SNEGSKA (reference sequence). Trimming took 0 bases from V and 2 from J, leaving 13 bases between them. DNA for the CDR3: TGCAGTGCTAGAGATCAGGCCTATATACAAGAGACCCAGTACTTC. Its protein product is CSARDQAYIQETQYF.

This clonotype was recorded many times. The rearrangement uses TRBV5-1 and TRBJ2-3; D tentatively reads TRBD1 or TRBD2 (6 bases each). CDR3 size: 14 residues. Trimming pared 2 bases from V and 3 bases from J, leaving 10 bases between. Germline CDR1 reads SGHRS; CDR2 reads YFSETQ. The CDR3 protein is CASSFKGGTDTQYF. The DNA of the CDR3 is TGCGCCAGCAGCTTTAAGGGGGGTACAGATACGCAGTATTTT.

This clonotype was seen ten or more times. This chain links TRBV7-2 with TRBJ2-3; a weak D match, TRBD2 (5 bases). This CDR3 has 13 amino acids. V lost 4 bases, J lost 3 bases, and 8 bases lay in between. Germline-derived CDR1 and CDR2 are SGHTA and FQGNSA. CDR3 loop: CASSSDSTDTQYF. CDR3 bases: TGTGCCAGCAGCTCGGACTCTACAGATACGCAGTATTTT.

The chain joins TRBV5-4 to TRBJ1-1, with a possible D match to TRBD1 (5 bases). Germline V lookup: CDR1 SGHNT, CDR2 YYREEE (reference sequence). V was clipped by 4 bases and J by 1 base, with 11 bases between them. This CDR3 is 14 amino acids long. The CDR3 here is CASSAGQTNTEAFF. The CDR3 nucleotides read TGTGCCAGCAGCGCGGGGCAGACGAACACTGAAGCTTTCTTT.

In DNA, the CDR3 is TGCGCCAGCAGCTCGAACTTAAGACAGGGGGCTTACGAGCAGTACTTC. Translating it yields CASSSNLRQGAYEQYF. V gene TRBV5-1 combines with J gene TRBJ2-7; 10 positions match TRBD1. Per the germline V gene, CDR1 is SGHRS and CDR2 is YFSETQ. V lost 3 bases, J lost 4 bases, and 10 bases stayed unmatched. CDR3 length: 16 residues.

This clonotype has a count of ten or more. This rearrangement joins TRBV5-1 to TRBJ2-3; the match to TRBD1 covers 12 bases. CDR1 and CDR2 from the germline V gene are SGHRS and YFSETQ. CDR3 length: 18 residues. J was trimmed by 4 bases and V by 5 bases; bases with no gene match: 14. The CDR3 here is CASSPGTGGRKVADTQYF. DNA of the CDR3: TGCGCCAGCAGTCCCGGGACAGGGGGCCGTAAGGTCGCAGATACGCAGTATTTT. Variable domain in full (rest from reference TRBV5-1 and TRBJ2-3): KAGVTQTPRYLIKTRGQQVTLSCSPISGHRSVSWYQQTPGQGLQFLFEYFSETQRNKGNFPGRFSGRQFSNSRSEMNVSTLELGDSALYLCASSPGTGGRKVADTQYFGPGTRLTVL.

A remark on this clonotype: With a much larger clone just one base away, this may be a read error. This chain links TRBV7-2 with TRBJ2-7; TRBD2 matches 7 bases. This CDR3 has 13 residues. J lost 4 bases, V lost 5 bases, and 5 bases had no gene match. The germline CDR1 and CDR2 sequences are SGHTA and FQGNSA. The CDR3 region has the DNA TGTGCCAGCAGCCTGGGACTAATTTACGAGCAGTACTTC. The encoded protein is CASSLGLIYEQYF.